This entry describes one TCR beta chain. Its matching antigen is unknown. Sequencing was performed with immunoSEQ multiplex PCR; in TCRdb, only in-frame clones are kept and a portion is missing. The sample contains 60,000 or so clones, 84% of which appear only once. This sample is part of a study of OX40 agonist ivuxolimab in advanced cancers. Study as a whole: At around 81% male, the cohort had a mean age of 60 years, ranging from roughly 20 to 90. Study-wide findings and caveats: Which antigen the expanded peripheral T cells recognized is unknown. Doses of 0.1 to 3.0 mg/kg were accompanied by clonal expansion of CD4+ and CD8+ blood T cells by week 6.

Per germline, CDR1 SGHVS and CDR2 FQNEAQ. This CDR3 has 19 amino acids. Trimming shortened V by 3 bases and J by 2 bases, and 23 bases separated the two germline ends. The chain couples TRBV7-8 to TRBJ1-5; D perhaps matches TRBD1 (6 bases). The clonotype was recovered from an adult with an advanced solid tumor such as melanoma, head and neck, liver or kidney cancer. The input for sequencing was CD4+ or CD8+ T cells sorted from blood, taken in a trial of the OX40 agonist ivuxolimab. The CDR3: CASSLPPGQGAQGNQPQHF. The CDR3 region has the DNA TGTGCCAGCAGCTTGCCCCCGGGACAAGGGGCCCAGGGCAATCAGCCCCAGCATTTT.